Detailed here is one TCR beta chain. The data were taken from a study of shared clonotypes between healthy human individuals. Here immunoSEQ multiplex PCR was the method, and the copy in TCRdb shows in-frame clones only, minus some. The sample consists of some 490,000 clones, roughly 80% of them appearing once. Trimming left V 5 bases short and J 3 bases short, with 16 bases between. The germline CDR1 and CDR2 sequences are SGHVS and FNYEAQ. CDR3 length equals 16 residues. Source material: PBMCs. The receptor comes from a woman aged 40 to 55 in good health. Some clones in this sample may be carry-over from other donors' samples. The V and J genes are TRBV7-6 and TRBJ2-2, with D perhaps TRBD2 (6 bases). The CDR3 nucleotides are TGTGCCAGCAGCACTCGACTAGATCCGTACACCGGGGAGCTGTTTTTT. It codes for CASSTRLDPYTGELFF.